What follows is one TCR beta chain and its context. Its target is not known. The CDR3 consists of 13 residues. Deletions cut 6 bases from V and 13 bases from J, with 19 bases between. Time point described: persistent/refractory GD, antithyroid drugs over 5 years with positive TRAb. PBMC RNA was the source of the TCR library. This sample was included in a study of regulatory T cells in long-lasting Graves disease. Across the whole study: With positive TSH receptor antibodies and over 5 years of antithyroid drugs, Graves' disease was considered persistent. Broader study findings: Newly diagnosed Graves' patients exceeded persistent ones in TCR diversity. New patients shared 800 to 1,000 public clonotypes, and persistent patients shared more, with over 2,500.

Arm-PCR of CDR3 regions and iRepertoire HTBI primers were the basis on which TCR beta libraries were built. Each CDR3 protein is one row after TCRdb ran MiXCR on the multiplex PCR reads. The sample has a few hundred thousand distinct CDR3 sequences, approximately 25% seen once. This specimen was peripheral blood mononuclear cells (PBMCs), taken when the disease was refractory, from a patient treated with antithyroid drugs. This chain joins TRBV12-3 or TRBV12-4 and TRBJ2-1, with TRBD2 as a possible D gene (6 bases). The receptor comes from a woman in her thirties or forties with Graves disease. The CDR3 loop reads CASSLMGLFSQFF. The DNA of the CDR3 is TGTGCCAGCAGCTTAATGGGACTGTTTTCCCAGTTCTTC.